These 2 T cell receptor beta chains share one sample of origin, sequenced in a study of T cell responses to AZD1222 COVID-19 vaccine. Assay used: immunoSEQ multiplex PCR; TCRdb lists only in-frame clones, some missing. The table records about 88,000 clones, roughly nine tenths of them present only once. Sequences were derived from peripheral blood, sampled on day 0 of AZD1222 vaccination. Source of these receptors: an adult in good health.

Only one count was recorded for this clone. The chain combines TRBV21-1 with TRBJ1-1. TRBV21-1 is a known pseudogene. This CDR3 comprises 11 residues. The CDR3 loop is CASSKLGGAFF. The CDR3, as DNA: TGTGCCAGCAGCAAGTTGGGGGGAGCTTTCTTT.

CDR3 DNA: TGCGCCAGCGGGCCCGGGACAGCTAGCACAGATACGCAGTATTTT. Its translation is CASGPGTASTDTQYF. This chain connects TRBV5-1 to TRBJ2-3, with 7 nucleotides matching TRBD1. Trimming removed 7 bases from V and 0 bases from J; junction bases left unmatched: 8. The germline V gene has CDR1 SGHRS and CDR2 YFSETQ. The CDR3 length is 15 residues. Looking up the rest from reference TRBV5-1 and TRBJ2-3 gives the full variable domain: KAGVTQTPRYLIKTRGQQVTLSCSPISGHRSVSWYQQTPGQGLQFLFEYFSETQRNKGNFPGRFSGRQFSNSRSEMNVSTLELGDSALYLCASGPGTASTDTQYFGPGTRLTVL.